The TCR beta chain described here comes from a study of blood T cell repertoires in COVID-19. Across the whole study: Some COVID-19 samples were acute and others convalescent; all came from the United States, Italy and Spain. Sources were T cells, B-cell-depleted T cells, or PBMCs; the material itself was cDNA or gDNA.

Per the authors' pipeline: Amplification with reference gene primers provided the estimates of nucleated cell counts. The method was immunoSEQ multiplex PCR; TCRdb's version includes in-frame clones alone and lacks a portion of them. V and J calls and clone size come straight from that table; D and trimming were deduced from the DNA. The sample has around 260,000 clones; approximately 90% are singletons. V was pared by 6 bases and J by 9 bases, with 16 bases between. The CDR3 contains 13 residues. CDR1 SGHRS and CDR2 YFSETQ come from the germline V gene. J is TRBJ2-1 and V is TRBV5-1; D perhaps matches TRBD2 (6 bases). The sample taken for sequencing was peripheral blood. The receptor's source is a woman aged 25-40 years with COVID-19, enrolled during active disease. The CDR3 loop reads CASIGGVTFEQFF. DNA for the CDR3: TGCGCCAGCATCGGCGGGGTAACGTTTGAGCAGTTCTTC.